A selection of T cell receptor beta chains follows, all from one sample in a study of CD8 T cells in ankylosing spondylitis. TCRdb itself ran the 5' RACE reads through MiXCR, one entry per CDR3 protein. Of fewer than 400,000 distinct CDR3 sequences listed, over 12% are singletons. Sequenced material: blood, either unsorted or a sorted T cell fraction (not recorded which). These receptors came from a male donor with ankylosing spondylitis or in good health (not recorded which). CDR3s include the opening cysteine and the closing phenylalanine or tryptophan. The D gene is left open where the match is weak. Some rows mark clone size as missing; the rest say once, few, many or name a class of expanded clone.

CASSEPQPGRNYGYTF	TGTGCCAGCAGTGAACCACAACCTGGACGGAACTATGGCTACACCTTC	-	TRBV25-1	TRBJ1-2	-
CASSQDGRKQGFHEQYF	TGCGCCAGCAGCCAAGACGGTAGGAAACAGGGATTCCACGAGCAGTACTTC	-	TRBV4-1	TRBJ2-7	-
CAISESGQGYTEAFF	TGTGCCATCAGTGAGTCGGGCCAGGGGTACACTGAAGCTTTCTTT	few	TRBV10-3	TRBJ1-1	-
CASSLRGIDTEAFF	TGTGCCAGCAGCCTCCGGGGGATCGACACTGAAGCTTTCTTT	-	TRBV3-1	TRBJ1-1	-
CASSPPFRTDTQYF	TGTGCCAGCTCACCCCCGTTCCGCACAGATACGCAGTATTTT	few	TRBV18	TRBJ2-3	-
CSASYHSTDTQYF	TGCAGTGCTAGTTACCATTCCACAGATACGCAGTATTTT	few	TRBV20-1	TRBJ2-3	-
CASNENRLGAFF	TGTGCCAGCAATGAAAATCGATTGGGGGCTTTCTTT	-	TRBV6-1	TRBJ1-1	-
CASSWDGTPNNEQFF	TGTGCCAGCAGCTGGGACGGGACACCTAACAATGAGCAGTTCTTC	-	TRBV7-2	TRBJ2-1	-
CASSVSPAGGRTDTQYF	TGTGCCAGCAGCGTTTCCCCGGCGGGAGGGCGGACAGATACGCAGTATTTT	-	TRBV9	TRBJ2-3	TRBD2
CASSFRLAGGGEQYF	TGCGCCAGCAGTTTCCGACTAGCGGGAGGTGGCGAGCAGTACTTC	few	TRBV5-1	TRBJ2-7	TRBD2
CASSLAPGKNIQYF	TGCGCCAGCAGCTTGGCCCCAGGGAAAAACATTCAGTACTTC	many	TRBV5-1	TRBJ2-4	-
CASRPLAVSNYGYTF	TGTGCCAGCAGGCCTTTGGCCGTAAGCAACTATGGCTACACCTTC	many	TRBV6-1	TRBJ1-2	-
CASRRDRTGTEAFF	TGTGCCAGCAGGCGGGACAGGACAGGGACTGAAGCTTTCTTT	-	TRBV7-9	TRBJ1-1	TRBD1
CASSEGVAKNIQYF	TGTGCCAGCAGTGAAGGGGTAGCCAAAAACATTCAGTACTTC	many	TRBV2	TRBJ2-4	-
CASGWETRTGELFF	TGTGCCAGCGGTTGGGAGACTAGAACCGGGGAGCTGTTTTTT	few	TRBV3-1	TRBJ2-2	-
CASSPEGGGARNEQFF	TGTGCCAGCAGCCCTGAGGGGGGGGGGGCAAGGAATGAGCAGTTCTTC	-	TRBV4-2	TRBJ2-1	-
CSSGAAGGGTDTQYF	TGCAGCTCCGGAGCAGCGGGGGGGGGCACAGATACGCAGTATTTT	-	TRBV29-1	TRBJ2-3	TRBD2